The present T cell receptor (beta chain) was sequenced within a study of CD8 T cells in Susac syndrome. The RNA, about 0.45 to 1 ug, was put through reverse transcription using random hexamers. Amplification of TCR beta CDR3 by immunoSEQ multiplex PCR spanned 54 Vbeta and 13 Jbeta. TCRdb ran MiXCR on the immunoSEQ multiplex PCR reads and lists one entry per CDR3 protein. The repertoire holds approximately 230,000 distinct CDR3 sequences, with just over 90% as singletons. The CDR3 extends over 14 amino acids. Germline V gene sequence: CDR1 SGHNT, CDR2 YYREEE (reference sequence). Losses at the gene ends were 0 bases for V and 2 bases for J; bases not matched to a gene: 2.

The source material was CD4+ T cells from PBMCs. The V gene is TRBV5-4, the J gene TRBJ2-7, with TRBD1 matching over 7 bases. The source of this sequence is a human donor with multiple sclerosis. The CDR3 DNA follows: TGTGCCAGCAGCTTGGAAACAGGGGCCTACGAGCAGTACTTC. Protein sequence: CASSLETGAYEQYF.